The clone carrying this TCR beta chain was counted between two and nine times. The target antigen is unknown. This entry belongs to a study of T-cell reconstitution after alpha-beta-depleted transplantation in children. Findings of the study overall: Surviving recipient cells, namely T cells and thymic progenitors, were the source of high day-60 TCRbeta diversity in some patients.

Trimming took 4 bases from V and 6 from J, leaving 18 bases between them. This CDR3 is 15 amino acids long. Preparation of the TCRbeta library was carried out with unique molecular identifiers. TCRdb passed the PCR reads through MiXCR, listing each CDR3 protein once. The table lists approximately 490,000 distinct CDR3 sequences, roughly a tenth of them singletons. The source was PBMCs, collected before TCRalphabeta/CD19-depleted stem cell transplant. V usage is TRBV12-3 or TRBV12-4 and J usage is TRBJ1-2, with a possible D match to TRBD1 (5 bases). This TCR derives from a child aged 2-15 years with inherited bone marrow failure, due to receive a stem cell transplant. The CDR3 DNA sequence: TGTGCCAGCAGTTCCTTAACAGGTATCCACCATGGCTACACCTTC. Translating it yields CASSSLTGIHHGYTF.